This T cell receptor beta chain appears in the sequencing data of a study of cytomegalovirus exposure and HLA in healthy donors. The length of the CDR3 is 16 residues. CDR1 MGHRA and CDR2 YSYEKL come from the germline V gene. V lost 4 bases, J lost 4 bases, and 11 bases stayed unmatched. The PCR employed 60 Vbeta primers together with 13 Jbeta primers. Produced via immunoSEQ multiplex PCR; TCRdb's table is partial and in-frame only. This sample's table has about 200,000 clones. Input material: PBMCs. V is TRBV4-1 and J is TRBJ2-7; 9 nucleotides agree with TRBD2. This sequence originates from a woman aged 30 to 39 in good health and CMV-seropositive. CDR3 sequence reads: CASSLSRAGGPYEQYF. The CDR3 DNA follows: TGCGCCAGCAGCCTCTCGAGGGCGGGAGGGCCATACGAGCAGTACTTC.